One sample yielded the 10 T cell receptor beta chains listed below, sequenced in a study of blood T cell repertoires in COVID-19. The data were produced by immunoSEQ multiplex PCR, yet TCRdb's version contains in-frame clones alone and is incomplete. Of fewer than 250,000 clones detected, approximately 88% appear once; the ten largest clones hold 2.5% to 3%. The sample comprised PBMCs or T cells enriched from blood (not recorded which). These receptors all come from a young woman with acute COVID-19.

This rearrangement joins TRBV14 to TRBJ1-3, with 7 positions matching TRBD1. The CDR3 covers 13 residues. V lost 9 bases to trimming and J lost 8 bases; unmatched junction nucleotides: 10. Germline V gives CDR1 SGHDN, CDR2 FVKESK. In DNA form, the CDR3 reads TGTGCCAGTCGTCGACAGGGCGAGGACACCATATATTTT. Protein sequence: CASRRQGEDTIYF.

The gene calls are TRBV7-6 and TRBJ2-5, with 7 nucleotides matching TRBD2. V trimming: 2 bases; J trimming: 3 bases; junction bases outside the gene matches: 6. Per germline, CDR1 SGHVS and CDR2 FNYEAQ. The CDR3 is 15 residues long. CDR3 nucleotides: TGTGCCAGCAGCTTATTACGGGGGGTTAAAGAGACCCAGTACTTC. Amino acids: CASSLLRGVKETQYF.

This sequence joins TRBV6-1 and TRBJ1-2; D is ambiguous. The CDR3 has 15 amino acids. CDR1 is MNHNS and CDR2 is SASEGT in the germline V gene. Between the trimmed V and J ends, which lost 3 bases and 3 bases, there was a span of 14 bases. CDR3 in DNA: TGTGCCAGCAGTGAGTTTGTGGCGAGGGACTATGGCTACACCTTC. Protein: CASSEFVARDYGYTF.

The chain is built from TRBV12-3 or TRBV12-4 and TRBJ2-1; D uncertain. Trimming shortened V by 5 bases and J by 5 bases, and 10 bases separated the two germline ends. The CDR3 consists of 13 residues. CDR3 nucleotides: TGTGCCAGCAGTAAGACACCTGACAATGAGCAGTTCTTC. This encodes CASSKTPDNEQFF.

This chain uses TRBV6-1 with TRBJ2-1; D is uncertain. Germline lookup yields CDR1 MNHNS and CDR2 SASEGT. The V and J ends lost 3 bases and 9 bases respectively, with 12 bases between them. CDR3 size: 13 residues. This CDR3 is CASSDSELGEQFF. CDR3 coding DNA: TGTGCCAGCAGTGACAGCGAATTGGGTGAGCAGTTCTTC.

This chain joins TRBV6-6 and TRBJ1-4, with D perhaps matching TRBD1 (6 bases). The V end was cut by 2 bases, the J end by 7 bases, with 14 bases between. CDR1 MNHNY and CDR2 SVGAGI come from the germline V gene (reference sequence). CDR3 size: 15 residues. For the CDR3, the DNA is TGTGCCAGCAGTTACCTGGACAGCCGGGTTGAAAAACTGTTTTTT. It specifies CASSYLDSRVEKLFF.

This rearrangement joins TRBV19 to TRBJ2-7; TRBD1 is a possible D gene (6 bases). CDR1 and CDR2 from the germline V gene are LNHDA and SQIVND (reference sequence). V was pared by 7 bases and J by 0 bases, with 10 bases between. This CDR3 region has 13 residues. CDR3 loop: CASTPDSSYEQYF. CDR3 nucleotide sequence: TGTGCCAGTACCCCGGACAGCTCCTACGAGCAGTACTTC.

The chain recombines TRBV6-5 with TRBJ1-2; 7 bases fit TRBD1. Germline V CDR1 and CDR2: MNHEY, SVGAGI. The CDR3 is 16 residues long. Germline trimming cut 2 bases from V and 8 bases from J; bases unmatched to any gene: 14. The CDR3 nucleotides are TGTGCCAGCAGTTACCATAAAACGACAGGGATGAGAGGCTACACCTTC. This codes for CASSYHKTTGMRGYTF.

The chain couples TRBV3-1 (or the pseudogene TRBV3-2) to TRBJ2-3; 7 bases line up with TRBD2. V trimming: 4 bases; J trimming: 6 bases; junction bases outside the gene matches: 7. Germline-derived CDR1 and CDR2 are LGHDT and YNNKEL (reference sequence). This CDR3 contains 14 residues. CDR3 protein: CASSPGLGSDTQYF. CDR3 nucleotides: TGTGCCAGCAGCCCCGGACTAGGAAGCGATACGCAGTATTTT.

This sequence joins TRBV18 and TRBJ1-5; 11 bases line up with TRBD1. V was clipped by 2 bases and J by 1 base; unmatched bases: 13. CDR1 is KGHSH and CDR2 is LQKENI in the germline V gene. This CDR3 contains 20 residues. In DNA, the CDR3 is TGTGCCAGCTCACCAGGGACAGGGGGTTCAGGTATCGGCAGCAATCAGCCCCAGCATTTT. Its translation is CASSPGTGGSGIGSNQPQHF.